This T cell receptor beta chain was identified during a study of CD8 T cells in Susac syndrome. Reverse transcription used roughly 0.45 to 1 ug RNA and random hexamers. The amplification used immunoSEQ multiplex PCR on TCR beta CDR3; it spanned 54 Vbeta and 13 Jbeta. TCRdb used MiXCR to reprocess the immunoSEQ multiplex PCR reads, holding one entry per CDR3 protein. The top ten hold 0.087% of the sample, which has some 180,000 distinct CDR3 sequences, 90% to 95% seen once. Germline CDR1 and CDR2: SNHLY and FYNNEI. V lost 0 bases to trimming and J lost 5 bases, with 16 bases between them. CDR3 length equals 16 residues.

The sample consisted of CD4+ T cells from PBMCs. The TCR was taken from a human donor with Susac syndrome. The rearrangement uses TRBV2 and TRBJ1-2, with D perhaps TRBD1 (5 bases). CDR3 sequence reads: CASSEALRQGLYGYTF. The DNA for the CDR3 is TGTGCCAGCAGTGAAGCGCTTCGGCAGGGATTGTATGGCTACACCTTC.